The present entry profiles one T cell receptor (beta chain) with its context. These data belong to a study of Ad26.COV2.S vaccination and SARS-CoV-2 variants. Method: immunoSEQ multiplex PCR; TCRdb's copy keeps in-frame clones and lacks some. The repertoire holds more than 40,000 clones, with 83% as singletons. Sequencing was performed on peripheral blood, taken after recovery from COVID-19. The clonotype was recovered from a human donor who had recovered from COVID-19.

The CDR3, as DNA: TGTGCCAGCAGCTTAGGAGGGTCCCGGAGTTACGAGCAGTACTTC. It yields the protein CASSLGGSRSYEQYF. The chain links TRBV7-2 to TRBJ2-7; perhaps TRBD2 as D (5 bases). The CDR3 sequence is 15 residues long. V lost 1 base and J lost 4, with 14 bases in between. Germline loops: CDR1 SGHTA, CDR2 FQGNSA. The whole variable domain, remainder taken from reference TRBV7-2 and TRBJ2-7, is GAGVSQSPSNKVTEKGKDVELRCDPISGHTALYWYRQSLGQGLEFLIYFQGNSAPDKSGLPSDRFSAERTGGSVSTLTIQRTQQEDSAVYLCASSLGGSRSYEQYFGPGTRLTVT.